Below, 5 T cell receptor beta chains from the same sample are listed, as sequenced in a study of blood T cell repertoires in COVID-19. Method: immunoSEQ multiplex PCR; TCRdb's copy keeps in-frame clones and lacks some. The table records approximately 110,000 clones, around 85% of them present only once. Sequenced material: peripheral blood. The receptors here all came from a woman aged 60 to 75 with COVID-19, enrolled during active disease.

V is TRBV6-5 and J is TRBJ2-7; D perhaps matches TRBD1 (6 bases). CDR3 length: 13 amino acids. V was trimmed by 8 bases and J by 5 bases, leaving 16 bases between them. The germline V gene encodes CDR1 MNHEY and CDR2 SVGAGI. The CDR3: CASGLPQGNEQYF. The CDR3 DNA is TGTGCCAGCGGATTACCGCAGGGGAACGAGCAGTACTTC.

This chain joins TRBV5-1 and TRBJ2-2, with 9 bases aligning to TRBD1. The trim removed 3 bases at V and 1 base at J, leaving 4 bases unmatched. CDR3 length: 16 amino acids. Germline V gene lookup returns CDR1 SGHRS and CDR2 YFSETQ. The CDR3 is CASSSQGAWNTGELFF. Here the CDR3 DNA reads TGCGCCAGCAGCTCACAGGGGGCTTGGAACACCGGGGAGCTGTTTTTT.

J is TRBJ1-1 and V is TRBV30, with D unclear. The CDR3 consists of 18 residues. CDR1 is GTSNPN, CDR2 SVGIG, per germline (reference sequence). Trimming left V 0 bases short and J 0 bases short, with 20 bases between. This CDR3 reads CAWSVQFPYGVVNTEAFF. In DNA, the CDR3 is TGTGCCTGGAGTGTACAATTCCCTTATGGAGTAGTGAACACTGAAGCTTTCTTT.

The rearrangement joins TRBV9 to TRBJ1-2; D might be TRBD1 (6 bases). The CDR3 loop spans 13 amino acids. Germline V lookup: CDR1 SGDLS, CDR2 YYNGEE. Trimming pared 4 bases from V and 8 bases from J, leaving 15 bases between. Here the CDR3 reads CASSSRKGEGYTF. CDR3 bases: TGTGCCAGCAGCTCCAGGAAGGGGGAAGGCTACACCTTC.

V gene TRBV10-3 combines with J gene TRBJ1-2, with TRBD1 identical over 10 bases. V was clipped by 6 bases and J by 0 bases; unmatched bases: 4. Germline loops: CDR1 ENHRY, CDR2 SYGVKD. This CDR3 comprises 15 residues. Here the CDR3 reads CAISGTGEANYGYTF. The CDR3 DNA sequence: TGTGCCATCAGCGGGACAGGGGAAGCTAACTATGGCTACACCTTC.